This TCR beta chain was identified in a study of shared clonotypes between healthy human individuals. As concerns this clone: At the DNA level, this CDR3 is encoded by other sequences in the same sample as well.

The germline V gene has CDR1 SGHRS and CDR2 YFSETQ. The CDR3 contains 15 residues. The ends were cut back, 0 bases at V and 0 bases at J, with 8 bases in the middle. The assay was immunoSEQ multiplex PCR, and TCRdb's table has in-frame clones only and misses some. The data contain 850,000 to 1,200,000 clones, around four fifths of them seen just once; the ten biggest clones take up approximately 1.5%. The chain employs TRBV5-1 and TRBJ2-3; TRBD2 might be the D (6 bases). This clonotype was obtained from a man younger than 30 in good health. The sample was memory CD4+ T cells sorted from blood. The subset was: CD45RA-negative fraction. The CDR3 nucleotides read TGCGCCAGCAGCTTGGATAGCGGAAGCACAGATACGCAGTATTTT. Protein sequence: CASSLDSGSTDTQYF.